This T cell receptor (beta chain) was sequenced for a study of cytomegalovirus exposure and HLA in healthy donors (dated by TCRdb to 2015 to 2018). In terms of the full investigation: In an earlier analysis of around 540 of the donors, 276 Gb of sequence data and 117 million unique TCR beta sequences from 150 million to 200 million T cells were reported. An early release covering some 640 HLA-typed donors comprised about 310 gigabases of sequencing data and tens of millions of unique TCR sequences. To predict cytomegalovirus infection status, the study brought together high-throughput TCR immunosequencing, statistical association of individual TCRs with disease status, and machine learning. Rather than using new phenotypic data, the later analysis identified candidate immune exposures from TCR beta sequences and from how often those sequences occurred across donors. Typing coverage varied by locus: about 620-630 donors for A, B, C, DRB1 and DQB1; roughly 510 for DQA1; some 610 for DPA1; 400 to 480 for DPB1. The aim of the study was to test whether cataloging public T cell receptors could identify signatures of past pathogen exposure. In a later genetic analysis, genome-wide SNP genotypes for about 55% of the roughly 670 donors were used, and that subset was treated as a discovery cohort. An earlier analysis of about 600 of the donors used high-throughput TCR beta sequencing to judge whether each TCR beta V gene segment behaved as functional or pseudogenic. Class I and class II HLA loci were covered by the typing at four-digit resolution. Every repertoire in the discovery cohort had been generated on one and the same sequencing platform. A later analysis re-analyzed previously published TCR beta repertoires from approximately 700 donors and added high-resolution HLA genotyping to study TCR occurrence patterns. Four or five DR-DQ haplotypes were treated as single units for association and clustering because of strong linkage in the cohort. Among 350 to 400 genotyped donors of the cohort, an average of roughly 240,000 unique TCR beta nucleotide sequences were sequenced per donor, roughly 18% of them non-productive. Among the 398 genotyped donors, under 90% belonged to the genetic ancestry cluster associated with self-reported Caucasian donors. A separate validation cohort of 100 to 150 different subjects was used in addition to the approximately 700-subject first cohort. Donor age, sex, ethnicity and CMV serostatus were collected together with the repertoire data. The study profiled the T cell repertoires of more than 500 subjects by immunosequencing and related them to cytomegalovirus serostatus. Study-level results and caveats: According to the authors, the approach could potentially be generalized to other disease states and immunological phenotypes. Because the 87-base-pair reads could not distinguish some IMGT-functional V segments, including TRBV6-2 and TRBV6-3, those segments were excluded. Specific HLA alleles were associated with 15,000 to 20,000 TCR beta sequences at a false discovery rate of 0.05 in a later analysis. Several of the top co-occurrence clusters appeared to be linked to parvovirus B19, influenza, CMV and Epstein-Barr virus, according to a later analysis. According to a later analysis, TCR association rates differed among HLA loci, with DRB1 alleles showing the most associated TCRs and HLA-C alleles showing the fewest. This cohort had only TCR beta chains sequenced, and the lack of alpha or paired-chain data limited which features could be detected. A later genetic analysis associated a missense DCLRE1C variant with V-gene and J-gene trimming of TCR beta chains, and an independent cohort replicated the association. A few of the identified cytomegalovirus-associated TCR beta chains were confirmed in vitro to be specific for cytomegalovirus antigens. For the cohort, immune exposure information was limited to CMV serostatus. A cluster of highly shared sequence variants was judged likely to be a technical artifact of the sequencing pipeline. Most CMV-associated TCR beta chains appeared to be HLA-restricted in a later analysis, and the HLA associations seemed to be driven largely by CMV exposure. The classifier was reported to diagnose cytomegalovirus status with high specificity and sensitivity in both the original and validation cohorts. Because counts were too low, about 18 rarely observed V segments, including chromosome 9 orphons, were excluded from the earlier analysis of roughly 580 of the donors. Most TCR sequences were observed very rarely across donors, whereas some public TCRs were present in many individuals. The study listed 164 TCR beta chains as associated with cytomegalovirus. Assigning TCR associations to individual alleles was difficult when HLA alleles, especially DR and DQ, strongly co-occurred. A later genetic analysis reported fewer N-insertions in productive TCRs among donors in an Asian-associated ancestry cluster than the 666-donor mean. Linkage disequilibrium might explain the correlated functional status among segregating V segments, but an unknown experimental factor could not be excluded. Compared with equally common non-associated chains, HLA-associated TCR beta chains in a later analysis were more clonally expanded and had lower generation probabilities. A further reported finding was that TCR beta sequences accurately predicted the HLA-A and HLA-B alleles for most subjects in the first cohort. An earlier analysis of around 540 of the donors showed that most TCR beta V segments appeared in productive rearrangements either about 87% or about 30% of the time, which broadly matched IMGT annotations. Because HLA typing was missing for some donors at each locus, association tests included only the typed subset. Sequencing depth was assumed to be roughly uniform across donors in the presence/absence analyses, though that assumption may not hold.

The cohort comprised some 680 healthy bone marrow donors. Cohort members were all nominally healthy when sampled, although unrecorded immune exposures were likely present. The donor tested CMV seronegative and was one of the 352 seronegative cohort members. Each donor provided a peripheral blood sample, and peripheral blood mononuclear cells were used for TCR beta sequencing. The Qiagen DNeasy Blood Extraction Kit was used to extract genomic DNA from the blood cell samples. Via the germline V gene, CDR1 is LGHNA and CDR2 YNFKEQ. From V the trimming removes 4 bases and from J it removes 5 bases, while the gene matches leave 1 base of the junction unaccounted for. Taken from cysteine to phenylalanine, the CDR3 has 12 residues. Only the CDR3 portion is preserved as DNA: 36 bases, with reading frame beginning at the first base. As concerns this clone: No cognate antigen has been identified for it.

Receptors were amplified or captured by the immunoSEQ multiplex PCR assay. The multiplex PCR relied on a mix of 60 forward primers for TCR Vbeta segments and 13 reverse primers for TCR Jbeta segments. Amplification of the CDR3 region of rearranged TCR beta genes was performed with a multiplex PCR assay on genomic DNA. The Illumina HiSeq System was used to sequence the amplified TCR beta libraries as 87-base-pair reads. Under the source paper's analysis protocol: Across the 500 to 700 repertoires, a later analysis counted roughly 77 million unique TCR beta chains, roughly 11 million of which were shared by at least two donors. To remove PCR and sequencing errors, raw reads were error-corrected and collapsed into unique sequences using a nearest-neighbor algorithm that merged closely related sequences. CDR3 sequences were aligned to IMGT reference sequences to assign V, D and J gene segments. Each retained sequence needed at least a six-nucleotide match to both a V gene segment and a J gene segment. Rearrangements were called productive when the CDR3 lacked stop codons and stayed in frame with V and J; all others were non-productive. Following IMGT convention, CDR3 was defined as the stretch from the second conserved V-encoded cysteine up to the conserved J-encoded phenylalanine. The earlier analysis of 500 to 650 of the donors excluded any sequence lacking an unambiguous match to a single V gene segment. In an earlier analysis of some 590 of the donors, V segments were called functional above 56.7% productive rearrangements and were called segregating when the between-donor standard deviation exceeded 5%. A statistical classification framework was built for diagnosing cytomegalovirus status from the catalog of TCR beta chain sequences. In a later analysis, V and J genes were assigned by comparing TCR nucleotide sequences against IMGT/GENE-DB human TR gene sequences. A later analysis assigned CDR3 sequences and most-parsimonious VDJ recombination scenarios with the TCRdist pipeline. In a later analysis, each TCR beta chain was defined by its CDR3 amino acid sequence together with its V-gene family, and reads lacking a unique V-gene family were excluded. A later analysis removed 592 highly shared, low-generation-probability nucleotide sequences to deal with suspected cross-contamination and a sequencing artifact. A later analysis calculated a clonal expansion index for each public chain from normalized within-repertoire ranks of inferred template counts. In a later analysis, generation probabilities were computed with a VDJ recombination model fitted to out-of-frame rearrangements, and the resulting probabilities were checked against IGoR. A later analysis scored TCR-TCR, TCR-HLA and TCR-CMV co-occurrence with hypergeometric tests, applying a repertoire-size bias correction to TCR pairs. To estimate false discovery rates, a later analysis permuted the HLA or CMV assignments 20 times. In a later analysis, co-occurring TCRs were grouped using DBSCAN, with TCRdist sequence similarity added in when clustering inside HLA-allele-positive subsets. Repertoires with fewer than 30,000 or more than 120,000 public chains were left out of co-occurrence clustering, as were five repertoires with anomalous nucleotide sharing. Here the immuneACCESS table is served through TCRdb, limited to in-frame sequences with V and J called. Missing clones are a known gap in these copies; in checked studies unresolved V genes cover under half, and the rest lacks a known reason. From that table come the V and J calls and clone size; the DNA was used to work out D and trimming. The data table for this sample lists some 130,000 clones. The biggest ten clones account for 1.5% to 1.8% of the sample.

Rearrangement joined TRBV4-2 to TRBJ1-2, with 7 bases in between that match TRBD1. Specimen: PBMCs. The source of this sequence is a woman between 40 and 50 years old in good health and CMV-seronegative. The nucleotide sequence reads as follows: TGTGCCAGCAGCCGACAGGGATATGGCTACACCTTC. This yields the protein CASSRQGYGYTF.